Detailed here is one T cell receptor beta chain. This clone was found a few times. Its cognate antigen has yet to be identified. No base qualities exist here, and no much larger clone lies one base off it. This sample is drawn from a study of cytomegalovirus exposure and HLA in healthy donors (dated by TCRdb to between 2016 and 2019). A note on the overall study: An earlier analysis of some 600 of the donors reported over 250 Gb of sequence data and 117 million unique TCR beta sequences obtained from approximately 180 million T cells. An early release covering about 600 HLA-typed donors comprised 250 to 350 gigabases of sequencing data and roughly 86 million unique TCR sequences. The genetic ancestry cluster associated with self-reported Caucasian donors included 70% to 85% of the 398 genotyped donors. The aim of the study was to test whether cataloging public T cell receptors could identify signatures of past pathogen exposure. The study profiled the T cell repertoires of more than 500 subjects by immunosequencing and related them to cytomegalovirus serostatus. In addition to the first cohort of around 670 subjects, a separate validation cohort of approximately 120 different subjects was used. The study combined high-throughput TCR immunosequencing, statistical association of individual TCRs with disease status, and machine learning to predict cytomegalovirus infection status. A later analysis re-analyzed previously published TCR beta repertoires from 600 to 850 donors and added high-resolution HLA genotyping to study TCR occurrence patterns. The later analysis used no new phenotypic data to find candidate immune exposures, relying instead on TCR beta sequences and their occurrence across donors. An earlier analysis of 587 of the donors used high-throughput TCR beta sequencing to judge whether each TCR beta V gene segment behaved as functional or pseudogenic. Donor age, sex, ethnicity and CMV serostatus were compiled alongside the repertoire data. In a later genetic analysis, genome-wide SNP genotypes for about 60% of the 666 donors were used, and that subset was treated as a discovery cohort. Every discovery cohort repertoire had been produced on one sequencing platform. Both class I and class II loci were covered by HLA typing, at four-digit resolution. The number of donors typed differed by locus, with roughly 629-640 for A, B, C, DRB1 and DQB1, about 500 for DQA1, approximately 570 for DPA1, and some 450 for DPB1. Four or five DR-DQ haplotypes were treated as single units for association and clustering because of strong linkage in the cohort. Among about 370 genotyped donors of the cohort, an average of around 250,000 unique TCR beta nucleotide sequences was sequenced per donor, of which about 18% were non-productive. Results and caveats for the whole study, not just this receptor: A cluster of highly shared sequence variants was judged likely to be a technical artifact of the sequencing pipeline. A few of the identified cytomegalovirus-associated TCR beta chains were confirmed in vitro to be specific for cytomegalovirus antigens. According to a later analysis, TCR association rates differed among HLA loci, with DRB1 alleles showing the most associated TCRs and HLA-C alleles showing the fewest. Because counts were too low, approximately 15 rarely observed V segments, including chromosome 9 orphons, were excluded from the earlier analysis of 587 of the donors. Most CMV-associated TCR beta chains appeared to be HLA-restricted in a later analysis, and the HLA associations seemed to be driven largely by CMV exposure. Compared with the approximately 700-donor mean, donors in an Asian-associated ancestry cluster had fewer N-insertions in productive TCRs, according to a later genetic analysis. When HLA alleles, especially DR and DQ, strongly co-occurred, attributing TCR associations to individual alleles was difficult. A further reported finding was that TCR beta sequences accurately predicted the HLA-A and HLA-B alleles for most subjects in the first cohort. A later analysis found that HLA-associated TCR beta chains were more clonally expanded and had lower generation probabilities than equally common non-associated chains. In the study, approximately 160 TCR beta chains were listed as associated with cytomegalovirus. Correlated functional status among segregating V segments might be attributable to linkage disequilibrium, but an unknown experimental factor could not be ruled out. In a later analysis, several top co-occurrence clusters were reported to appear linked to parvovirus B19, influenza, CMV and Epstein-Barr virus. A later analysis associated some 17,000 TCR beta sequences with specific HLA alleles at a false discovery rate of 0.05. Because HLA typing was unavailable for some donors at each locus, only the typed subset was used in association tests. Across donors, most TCR sequences were observed very rarely, whereas some public TCRs were present in many individuals. In an earlier analysis of around 600 of the donors, most TCR beta V segments were observed in productive rearrangements about 87% or about 30% of the time, broadly matching IMGT annotations. Immune exposure information for the cohort was limited to CMV serostatus. In both the original and validation cohorts, the classifier was reported to diagnose cytomegalovirus status with high specificity and sensitivity. The presence/absence analyses assumed that sequencing depth was roughly uniform across donors, and that assumption may not be true. In a later genetic analysis, a missense DCLRE1C variant was associated with V-gene and J-gene trimming of TCR beta chains, and the association was replicated in an independent cohort. In this cohort, only TCR beta chains were sequenced, and detectable features were limited by the absence of alpha or paired-chain data. According to the authors, the approach could potentially be generalized to other disease states and immunological phenotypes.

The library was made by the immunoSEQ multiplex PCR assay. The multiplex PCR relied on a mix of 60 forward primers for TCR Vbeta segments and 13 reverse primers for TCR Jbeta segments. Amplification of the CDR3 region of rearranged TCR beta genes was performed with a multiplex PCR assay on genomic DNA. The Illumina HiSeq System was used to sequence the amplified TCR beta libraries as 87-base-pair reads. Under the source paper's analysis protocol: A later analysis counted about 76 million unique TCR beta chains across the 650 to 800 repertoires, and 9 million to 14 million of these chains were shared by at least two donors. A nearest-neighbor algorithm error-corrected the raw reads and collapsed the reads into unique sequences, merging closely related sequences to remove PCR and sequencing errors. To assign V, D and J gene segments, CDR3 sequences were aligned to IMGT reference sequences. Each retained sequence needed at least a six-nucleotide match to both a V gene segment and a J gene segment. Rearrangements were classified as productive when the CDR3 lacked stop codons and remained in frame with V and J, and all other rearrangements were classified as non-productive. CDR3 was defined by IMGT convention, running from the second conserved V-encoded cysteine to the conserved J-encoded phenylalanine. In an earlier analysis of more than 550 of the donors, sequences lacking an unambiguous match to a single V gene segment were excluded. An earlier analysis of several hundred of the donors classified V segments as functional when productive rearrangements were above 56.7% and as segregating when the standard deviation between donors was above 5%. A statistical classification framework was built to diagnose cytomegalovirus status from the catalog of TCR beta chain sequences. A later analysis assigned V and J genes by comparing TCR nucleotide sequences with IMGT/GENE-DB human TR gene sequences. Using the TCRdist pipeline, a later analysis assigned CDR3 sequences along with most-parsimonious VDJ recombination scenarios. In a later analysis, every TCR beta chain was defined by the combination of its CDR3 amino acid sequence and its V-gene family, and reads without a unique V-gene family were dropped. As a way to deal with suspected cross-contamination and a sequencing artifact, a later analysis dropped 640 or so nucleotide sequences that were highly shared and had low generation probability. In a later analysis, a clonal expansion index for each public chain was calculated from normalized within-repertoire ranks of inferred template counts. Generation probabilities in a later analysis came from a VDJ recombination model fitted to out-of-frame rearrangements, and those results were checked against IGoR. In a later analysis, hypergeometric tests were used to score TCR-TCR, TCR-HLA and TCR-CMV co-occurrence, with a repertoire-size bias correction applied to TCR pairs. False discovery rates were estimated in a later analysis by permuting HLA or CMV assignments 20 times. In a later analysis, co-occurring TCRs were grouped using DBSCAN, and TCRdist sequence similarity was added for clustering within HLA-allele-positive subsets. Repertoires with fewer than 30,000 or more than 120,000 public chains were left out of co-occurrence clustering, as were about five repertoires with anomalous nucleotide sharing. In its TCRdb copy, this immuneACCESS table keeps in-frame sequences only and misses some clones. Where compared with another copy, unresolved V genes explain less than half of these, and the others have no known cause. V and J calls and clone size are copied from that table; D and trimming were computed from the DNA. For this sample the table gives around 110,000 clones, of which around 78% were detected only once. The ten largest clones represent roughly 7.8% of the sample.

The cohort comprised fewer than 750 healthy bone marrow donors. Cohort members were all nominally healthy when sampled, although unrecorded immune exposures were likely present. The donor was CMV seronegative and was included in the group of around 320 seronegative cohort members. A peripheral blood sample was collected from each donor, and TCR beta sequencing was performed on peripheral blood mononuclear cells. Genomic DNA extraction from the blood cell samples was performed with the Qiagen DNeasy Blood Extraction Kit. Sequenced sample: PBMCs. The receptor comes from a man aged 25 to 40 in good health and CMV-seronegative.

Here is the DNA: TGTGCCAGCAGCCCCGGACCGGGAGGGACCCAGTACTTC. Its protein is CASSPGPGGTQYF. This receptor chain uses TRBV7-3 and TRBJ2-5, with TRBD2 identical over 7 junction bases. The CDR3 runs 13 residues from the cysteine to the phenylalanine. Just CDR3 DNA is preserved here, 39 bases in frame from base 1. Sequences SGHTA (CDR1) and FQGTGA (CDR2) are obtained from the germline V gene. Trimming takes 5 bases off V and 7 bases off J; junction bases not matched to a gene: 7. With the portions outside the CDR3 filled from the reference TRBV7-3 and TRBJ2-5 genes, the complete variable region becomes GAGVSQTPSNKVTEKGKYVELRCDPISGHTALYWYRQSLGQGPEFLIYFQGTGAADDSGLPNDRFFAVRPEGSVSTLKIQRTERGDSAVYLCASSPGPGGTQYFGPGTRLLVL.